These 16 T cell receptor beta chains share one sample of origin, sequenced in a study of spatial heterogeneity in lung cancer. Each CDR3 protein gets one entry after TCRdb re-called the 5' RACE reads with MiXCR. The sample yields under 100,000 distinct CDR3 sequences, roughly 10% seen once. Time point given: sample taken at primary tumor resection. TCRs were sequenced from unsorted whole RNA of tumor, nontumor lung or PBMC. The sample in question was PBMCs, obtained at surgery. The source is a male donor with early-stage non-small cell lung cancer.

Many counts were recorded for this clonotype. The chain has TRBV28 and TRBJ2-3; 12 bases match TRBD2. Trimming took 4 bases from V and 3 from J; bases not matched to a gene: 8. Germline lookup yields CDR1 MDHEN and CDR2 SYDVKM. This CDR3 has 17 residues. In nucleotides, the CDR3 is TGTGCCAGCAGTTCCTCCCTAGCGGGAGGGCCGACAGATACGCAGTATTTT. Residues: CASSSSLAGGPTDTQYF.

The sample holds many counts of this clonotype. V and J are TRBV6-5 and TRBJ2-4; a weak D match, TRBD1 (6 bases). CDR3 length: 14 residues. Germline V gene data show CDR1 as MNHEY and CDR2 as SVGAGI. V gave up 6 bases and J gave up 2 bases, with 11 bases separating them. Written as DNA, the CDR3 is TGTGCCAGCAGGACGGGACATCCCAAAAACATTCAGTACTTC. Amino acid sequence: CASRTGHPKNIQYF.

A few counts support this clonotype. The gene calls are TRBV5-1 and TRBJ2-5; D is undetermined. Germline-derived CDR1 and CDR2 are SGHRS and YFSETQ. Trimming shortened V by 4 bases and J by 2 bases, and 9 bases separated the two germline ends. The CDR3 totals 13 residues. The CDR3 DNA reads TGCGCCAGCAGCCCCCAGTTGCAAGAGACCCAGTACTTC. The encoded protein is CASSPQLQETQYF.

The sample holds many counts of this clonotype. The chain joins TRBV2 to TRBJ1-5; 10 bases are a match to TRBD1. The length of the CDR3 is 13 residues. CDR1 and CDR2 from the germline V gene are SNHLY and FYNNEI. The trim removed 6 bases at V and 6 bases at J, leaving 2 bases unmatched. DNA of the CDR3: TGTGCCAGCAGGGGACAGGGGTCTCAGCCCCAGCATTTT. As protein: CASRGQGSQPQHF. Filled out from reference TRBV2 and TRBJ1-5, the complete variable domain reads EPEVTQTPSHQVTQMGQEVILRCVPISNHLYFYWYRQILGQKVEFLVSFYNNEISEKSEIFDDQFSVERPDGSNFTLKIRSTKLEDSAMYFCASRGQGSQPQHFGDGTRLSIL.

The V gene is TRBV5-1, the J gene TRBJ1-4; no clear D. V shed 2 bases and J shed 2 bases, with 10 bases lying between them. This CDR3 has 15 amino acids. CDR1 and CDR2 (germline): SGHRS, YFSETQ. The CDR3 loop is CASSFGVGTNEKLFF. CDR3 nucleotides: TGCGCCAGCAGCTTCGGGGTTGGGACTAATGAAAAACTGTTTTTT. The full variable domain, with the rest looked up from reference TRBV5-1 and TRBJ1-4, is KAGVTQTPRYLIKTRGQQVTLSCSPISGHRSVSWYQQTPGQGLQFLFEYFSETQRNKGNFPGRFSGRQFSNSRSEMNVSTLELGDSALYLCASSFGVGTNEKLFFGSGTQLSVL.

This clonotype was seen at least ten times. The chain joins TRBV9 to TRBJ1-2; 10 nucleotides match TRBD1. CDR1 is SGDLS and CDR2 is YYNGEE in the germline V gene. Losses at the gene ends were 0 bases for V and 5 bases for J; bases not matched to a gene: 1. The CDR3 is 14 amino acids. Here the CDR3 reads CASSVGTGGYGYTF. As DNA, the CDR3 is TGTGCCAGCAGCGTAGGGACAGGGGGATATGGCTACACCTTC.

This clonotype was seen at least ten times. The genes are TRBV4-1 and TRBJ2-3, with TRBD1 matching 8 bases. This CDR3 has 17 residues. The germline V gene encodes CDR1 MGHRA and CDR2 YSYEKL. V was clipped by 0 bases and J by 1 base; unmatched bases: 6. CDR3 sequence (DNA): TGCGCCAGCAGCCAAGAACTAGGACAGGGAGGCACAGATACGCAGTATTTT. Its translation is CASSQELGQGGTDTQYF.

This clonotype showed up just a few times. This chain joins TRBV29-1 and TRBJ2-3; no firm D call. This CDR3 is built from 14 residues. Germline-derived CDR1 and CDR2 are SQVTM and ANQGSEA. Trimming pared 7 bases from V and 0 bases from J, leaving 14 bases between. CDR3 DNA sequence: TGCAGCGGGGCCTGGGCCACTAGCACAGATACGCAGTATTTT. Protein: CSGAWATSTDTQYF.

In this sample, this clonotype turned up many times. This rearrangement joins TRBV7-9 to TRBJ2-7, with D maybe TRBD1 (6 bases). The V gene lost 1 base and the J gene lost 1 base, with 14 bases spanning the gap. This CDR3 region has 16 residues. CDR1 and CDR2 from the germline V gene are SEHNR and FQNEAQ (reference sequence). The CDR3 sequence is CASSLGSTGKSYEQYF. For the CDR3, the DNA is TGTGCCAGCAGCTTAGGTTCGACAGGCAAATCCTACGAGCAGTACTTC.

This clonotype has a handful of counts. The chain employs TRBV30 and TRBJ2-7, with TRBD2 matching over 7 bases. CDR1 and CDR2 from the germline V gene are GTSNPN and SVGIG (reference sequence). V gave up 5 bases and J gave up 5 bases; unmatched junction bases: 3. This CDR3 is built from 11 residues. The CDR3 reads CAWASGHEQYF. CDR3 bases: TGTGCCTGGGCTAGCGGCCACGAGCAGTACTTC.

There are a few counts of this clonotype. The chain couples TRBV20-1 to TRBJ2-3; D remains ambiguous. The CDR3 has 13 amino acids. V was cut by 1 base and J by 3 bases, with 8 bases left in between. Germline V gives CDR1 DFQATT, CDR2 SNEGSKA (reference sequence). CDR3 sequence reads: CSARGSGTDTQYF. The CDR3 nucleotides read TGCAGTGCTAGAGGCTCAGGAACAGATACGCAGTATTTT.

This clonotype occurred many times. The chain's CDR3 is CASSPWGQGRETQYF. In DNA, the CDR3 is TGTGCCAGCAGTCCCTGGGGACAGGGGAGAGAGACCCAGTACTTC. The rearrangement joins TRBV12-3 or TRBV12-4 to TRBJ2-5, with 10 bases matching TRBD1. V was clipped by 5 bases and J by 4 bases; unmatched bases: 7. The CDR3 sequence is 15 residues long.

The CDR3 bases are TGTGCCAGCAGCTCACTACGGGCCAAAAACATTCAGTACTTC. It is translated as CASSSLRAKNIQYF. The rearrangement links TRBV7-2 to TRBJ2-4, with D uncertain. Deletions cut 4 bases from V and 1 base from J, with 8 bases between. Germline CDR1 is SGHTA and CDR2 is FQGNSA. CDR3 length: 14 residues.

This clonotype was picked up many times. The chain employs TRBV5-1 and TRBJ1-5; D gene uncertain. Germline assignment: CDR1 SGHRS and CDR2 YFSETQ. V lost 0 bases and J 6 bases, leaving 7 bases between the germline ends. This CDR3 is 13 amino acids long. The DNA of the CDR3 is TGCGCCAGCAGCTTGGGGGAAGGTCAGCCCCAGCATTTT. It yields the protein CASSLGEGQPQHF.

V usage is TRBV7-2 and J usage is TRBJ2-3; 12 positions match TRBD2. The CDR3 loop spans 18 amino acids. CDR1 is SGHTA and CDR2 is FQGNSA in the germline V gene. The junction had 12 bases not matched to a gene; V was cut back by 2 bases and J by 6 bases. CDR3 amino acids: CASSLRSLAGGRLDTQYF. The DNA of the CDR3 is TGTGCCAGCAGCTTAAGGTCCCTAGCGGGGGGGAGGTTGGATACGCAGTATTTT.

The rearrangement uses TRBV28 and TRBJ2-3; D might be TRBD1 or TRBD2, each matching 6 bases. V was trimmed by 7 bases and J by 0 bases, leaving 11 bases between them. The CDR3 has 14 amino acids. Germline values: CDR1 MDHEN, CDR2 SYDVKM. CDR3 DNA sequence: TGTGCCAGCAACCGGGGGCCAAGCACAGATACGCAGTATTTT. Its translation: CASNRGPSTDTQYF.